Sequencing of this T cell receptor beta chain was carried out in a study of cytomegalovirus exposure and HLA in healthy donors. Study results and limitations: The authors later linked a missense DCLRE1C variant to TCR beta V- and J-gene trimming. Many donors shared some public TCRs, even though most TCR sequences were rare. Across donors, presence/absence analyses took sequencing depth to be roughly uniform.

60 Vbeta and 13 Jbeta primers were used in PCR. Measured with immunoSEQ multiplex PCR; TCRdb has only the in-frame clones, and not every one. In the table there are under 65,000 clones, 60% to 85% of which are singletons. The CDR3 totals 14 residues. Per the germline V gene, CDR1 is MGHRA and CDR2 is YSYEKL. The V end was cut by 1 base, the J end by 3 bases, with 9 bases between. As for this clone: What it recognizes is unknown.

V is TRBV4-1 and J is TRBJ1-2; the D gene is possibly TRBD1 (6 bases). The source is a young man in good health and CMV-seropositive. The sample consisted of PBMCs. CDR3 region: CASSQGGGHYGYTF. In nucleotides, the CDR3 is TGCGCCAGCAGCCAAGGGGGGGGCCACTATGGCTACACCTTC.